The 18 T cell receptor beta chains listed next were all sequenced from one sample in a study of cytomegalovirus exposure and HLA in healthy donors. The PCR had 60 Vbeta and 13 Jbeta primers. Libraries were prepared by immunoSEQ multiplex PCR; TCRdb keeps only in-frame clonotypes and omits some of them. The sample contains 180,000 or so clones, about four fifths of which appear only once. The sample consisted of PBMCs. These receptors were obtained from a woman in her 30s in good health and CMV-seronegative.

This chain's CDR3 is CASSLPGQAEYEQYF. CDR3 DNA: TGTGCCAGCTCACTCCCGGGACAGGCAGAATACGAGCAGTACTTC. The chain couples TRBV18 to TRBJ2-7; 8 bases map to TRBD1. CDR3 length: 15 amino acids. Germline assignment: CDR1 KGHSH and CDR2 LQKENI. V shed 4 bases and J 4 bases; nucleotides not matched to a gene: 9.

This clone occurred a few times. The genes are TRBV5-1 and TRBJ1-5; D call uncertain. The CDR3 contains 13 residues. V dropped 3 bases and J dropped 5 bases, with 9 bases sitting between them. The germline CDR1 and CDR2 sequences are SGHRS and YFSETQ. In DNA form, the CDR3 reads TGCGCCAGCAGCTGGGAGGAGGATCAGCCCCAGCATTTT. Translation gives CASSWEEDQPQHF.

The genes are TRBV7-9 and TRBJ1-1; TRBD1 agrees at 8 bases. Germline-derived CDR1 and CDR2 are SEHNR and FQNEAQ (reference sequence). The V and J ends lost 8 bases and 3 bases, in that order; junction bases with no gene match: 5. This CDR3 has 13 residues. CDR3 sequence: CASLQGVYTEAFF. As DNA, the CDR3 is TGTGCCAGCCTACAGGGGGTGTACACTGAAGCTTTCTTT. Together with reference TRBV7-9 and TRBJ1-1, the CDR3 gives the full variable domain: DTGVSQNPRHKITKRGQNVTFRCDPISEHNRLYWYRQTLGQGPEFLTYFQNEAQLEKSRLLSDRFSAERPKGSFSTLEIQRTEQGDSAMYLCASLQGVYTEAFFGQGTRLTVV.

The chain links TRBV19 to TRBJ2-1, with D perhaps matching TRBD2 (6 bases). This CDR3 spans 12 amino acids. The germline V and J ends were trimmed by 5 bases and 7 bases, with 9 bases remaining between them. In germline, CDR1 is LNHDA, CDR2 SQIVND (reference sequence). The CDR3 sequence is CASSLSGNEQFF. The CDR3 DNA reads TGTGCCAGTAGTCTTAGCGGAAATGAGCAGTTCTTC.

In its sample, this clone was seen a few times. V gene TRBV30 combines with J gene TRBJ1-2, with 9 bases fitting TRBD1. In germline, CDR1 is GTSNPN, CDR2 SVGIG (reference sequence). Trimming took 5 bases from V and 8 from J; bases not matched to a gene: 12. The CDR3 has 14 amino acids. The DNA of the CDR3 is TGTGCCTGGGGTCCCGGGACAGGGTTTGGCGGCTACACCTTC. This encodes CAWGPGTGFGGYTF.

The chain employs TRBV2 and TRBJ1-6, with D tentatively TRBD1 (5 bases). The CDR3 runs 15 residues. Germline-derived CDR1 and CDR2 are SNHLY and FYNNEI. V was shortened by 11 bases and J by 0 bases, with 14 bases between the two germline ends. The CDR3: CALGAISSYNSPLHF. The CDR3 region has the DNA TGTGCCCTAGGGGCCATAAGCTCCTATAATTCACCCCTCCACTTT.

The V gene is TRBV13, the J gene TRBJ1-1, with 7 bases fitting TRBD1. The CDR3 sequence is 15 residues long. J gave up 7 bases and V 4 bases, and 12 bases lay outside the gene matches. Germline V gives CDR1 PRHDT, CDR2 FYEKMQ (reference sequence). The CDR3 loop is CASSSLGQTRIEAFF. In nucleotides, the CDR3 is TGTGCCAGCAGCTCCCTGGGACAGACGAGGATTGAAGCTTTCTTT.

The chain has TRBV29-1 and TRBJ1-3; 9 nucleotides line up with TRBD1. J lost 4 bases, V lost 8 bases, and 15 bases had no gene match. Looked up from germline, CDR1 is SQVTM and CDR2 is ANQGSEA. The CDR3 covers 16 residues. Here the CDR3 DNA reads TGCAGCCCTACCCCCCCGGGACAGGGTGCCGGAAACACCATATATTTT. Translation: CSPTPPGQGAGNTIYF.

The rearrangement joins TRBV30 to TRBJ2-2; 13 bases align to TRBD2. This CDR3 comprises 17 residues. CDR1 and CDR2 from the germline V gene are GTSNPN and SVGIG (reference sequence). Unmatched junction bases numbered 5, after V lost 2 bases and J lost 2 bases. The CDR3 DNA reads as TGTGCCTGGAGTATAGGGACTAGCGGGGTTAACACCGGGGAGCTGTTTTTT. Translation gives CAWSIGTSGVNTGELFF.

This clone was observed a few times. This rearrangement joins TRBV7-2 to TRBJ2-7; 7 positions match TRBD2. V was clipped by 4 bases and J by 3 bases; unmatched bases: 9. This CDR3 comprises 15 residues. In germline, CDR1 is SGHTA, CDR2 FQGNSA. In nucleotides, the CDR3 is TGTGCCAGCAGCTACGAAGGCGGGGGTATCTACGAGCAGTACTTC. As protein: CASSYEGGGIYEQYF. Together with reference TRBV7-2 and TRBJ2-7, the CDR3 gives the full variable domain: GAGVSQSPSNKVTEKGKDVELRCDPISGHTALYWYRQSLGQGLEFLIYFQGNSAPDKSGLPSDRFSAERTGGSVSTLTIQRTQQEDSAVYLCASSYEGGGIYEQYFGPGTRLTVT.

This clone was counted only a few times. This chain uses TRBV19 with TRBJ1-5; TRBD1 agrees at 7 bases. J was trimmed by 1 base and V by 4 bases; bases with no gene match: 10. The CDR3 consists of 17 residues. Per the germline V gene, CDR1 is LNHDA and CDR2 is SQIVND (reference sequence). The CDR3 region is CASSTLRQGTSNQPQHF. Here the CDR3 DNA reads TGTGCCAGTAGTACCCTCCGACAGGGAACAAGCAATCAGCCCCAGCATTTT.

This sequence joins TRBV5-8 and TRBJ2-7; no firm D call. The CDR3 sequence is 13 residues long. V lost 1 base and J lost 2, with 7 bases in between. Germline V lookup: CDR1 SGHTS, CDR2 YDEGEE. The CDR3 nucleotides are TGTGCCAGCAGCTTGAACAGCCCCTACGAGCAGTACTTC. Translating it yields CASSLNSPYEQYF.

The chain employs TRBV19 and TRBJ2-1; TRBD2 agrees at 13 bases. The CDR3 runs 17 residues. Germline CDR1 and CDR2: LNHDA and SQIVND (reference sequence). The V segment lost 4 bases and the J segment 8 bases; nucleotides outside the gene matches: 11. CDR3 DNA sequence: TGTGCCAGTAGTACCCGACTAGCGGGGGGCAGTATGGATGAGCAGTTCTTC. This codes for CASSTRLAGGSMDEQFF. Filled out from reference TRBV19 and TRBJ2-1, the complete variable domain reads DGGITQSPKYLFRKEGQNVTLSCEQNLNHDAMYWYRQDPGQGLRLIYYSQIVNDFQKGDIAEGYSVSREKKESFPLTVTSAQKNPTAFYLCASSTRLAGGSMDEQFFGPGTRLTVL.

The rearrangement uses TRBV6-1 and TRBJ1-6; TRBD1 matches 7 bases. The V and J ends lost 3 bases and 7 bases, in that order; junction bases with no gene match: 6. The length of the CDR3 is 15 residues. Germline V gives CDR1 MNHNS, CDR2 SASEGT. CDR3 bases: TGTGCCAGCAGTGACTCGGCAGGGGGGAATTCACCCCTCCACTTT. This translates into CASSDSAGGNSPLHF.

This clone was seen more than once but under ten times. The chain recombines TRBV29-1 with TRBJ2-1, with D perhaps TRBD2 (5 bases). The CDR3 has 14 amino acids. Per germline, CDR1 SQVTM and CDR2 ANQGSEA. Deletions cut 6 bases from V and 0 bases from J, with 12 bases between. CDR3 sequence (DNA): TGCAGCGTCCGGGATGGGAGCTCCTACAATGAGCAGTTCTTC. Its translation is CSVRDGSSYNEQFF.

The rearrangement uses TRBV7-2 and TRBJ2-5, with D possibly being TRBD2 (5 bases). Germline V gene data show CDR1 as SGHTA and CDR2 as FQGNSA. V was pared by 0 bases and J by 5 bases, with 10 bases between. This CDR3 region has 14 residues. The CDR3, as DNA: TGTGCCAGCAGCTTAGCTCAGCGGTGGGAGACCCAGTACTTC. Translated, it gives CASSLAQRWETQYF.

The V call is TRBV18, the J call TRBJ2-5, with D maybe TRBD2 (6 bases). This CDR3 spans 18 amino acids. Germline CDR1 KGHSH, CDR2 LQKENI. Trimming took off 1 base at V and 5 bases at J, with 23 bases between the two ends. The CDR3 coding sequence is TGTGCCAGCTCACCACGTACCGGAAGTCAAGGGAGGTTGGAGACCCAGTACTTC. The encoded protein is CASSPRTGSQGRLETQYF.

CDR3 region: CASSAEGGWGNQPQHF. DNA of the CDR3: TGTGCCAGCAGCGCGGAAGGGGGATGGGGCAATCAGCCCCAGCATTTT. This chain links TRBV7-9 with TRBJ1-5; D is perhaps TRBD1 (6 bases). There are 16 residues in the CDR3. The ends were cut back, 5 bases at V and 2 bases at J, with 16 bases in the middle. CDR1 is SEHNR and CDR2 is FQNEAQ in the germline V gene (reference sequence). Based on the CDR3 plus reference TRBV7-9 and TRBJ1-5, the full variable domain is DTGVSQNPRHKITKRGQNVTFRCDPISEHNRLYWYRQTLGQGPEFLTYFQNEAQLEKSRLLSDRFSAERPKGSFSTLEIQRTEQGDSAMYLCASSAEGGWGNQPQHFGDGTRLSIL.